The 18 T cell receptor beta chains listed next were all sequenced from one sample in a study of PD-L1 blockade in urothelial cancer. Produced via immunoSEQ multiplex PCR; TCRdb's table is partial and in-frame only. This sample has some 48,000 clones; 65% to 85% occur once, and the top ten carry approximately 8.3%. Described time point: peripheral blood 6 weeks after treatment start. Sequences were derived from PBMCs, sampled around atezolizumab (anti-PD-L1) treatment. These receptors all stem from a man between 70 and 80 years old with urothelial cancer.

The V call is TRBV5-1, the J call TRBJ2-5, with 13 bases fitting TRBD2. The CDR3 has 16 amino acids. Germline lookup yields CDR1 SGHRS and CDR2 YFSETQ. Germline trimming cut 0 bases from V and 4 bases from J; bases unmatched to any gene: 3. CDR3 residues: CASSLGLAGGAETQYF. CDR3 sequence (DNA): TGCGCCAGCAGCTTGGGACTAGCGGGAGGAGCAGAGACCCAGTACTTC.

The chain couples TRBV6-5 to TRBJ2-7; 8 bases line up with TRBD1. CDR1 and CDR2 from the germline V gene are MNHEY and SVGAGI. V shed 7 bases, J shed 5 bases, and the junction held 10 bases outside the gene matches. This CDR3 contains 14 residues. CDR3 protein: CASTPGDRNNEQYF. The CDR3 nucleotides read TGTGCCAGCACCCCGGGGGACAGGAACAACGAGCAGTACTTC.

The V call is TRBV11-2, the J call TRBJ2-2; TRBD2 matches at 15 bases. This CDR3 contains 18 residues. V was pared by 1 base and J by 6 bases, with 6 bases of the junction left unmatched. Germline CDR1 reads SGHAT; CDR2 reads FQNNGV. The CDR3 nucleotides read TGTGCCAGCAGCTTAGTGGGACTAGCGGGAGGAATGGCCGGGGAGCTGTTTTTT. Translating gives CASSLVGLAGGMAGELFF. The full variable domain, rest sourced from reference TRBV11-2 and TRBJ2-2, is EAGVAQSPRYKIIEKRQSVAFWCNPISGHATLYWYQQILGQGPKLLIQFQNNGVVDDSQLPKDRFSAERLKGVDSTLKIQPAKLEDSAVYLCASSLVGLAGGMAGELFFGEGSRLTVL.

This chain uses TRBV19 with TRBJ2-1; D might be TRBD2 (7 bases). Germline lookup yields CDR1 LNHDA and CDR2 SQIVND (reference sequence). The CDR3 runs 13 residues. V was shortened by 8 bases and J by 1 base, with 9 bases between the two germline ends. CDR3 DNA: TGTGCCAGTGGGGGGGCATCCTACAATGAGCAGTTCTTC. Translating gives CASGGASYNEQFF.

The chain uses TRBV14 and TRBJ2-1; 14 nucleotides match TRBD2. The J segment lost 2 bases and the V segment lost 4 bases, leaving 7 bases of the junction unmatched. Germline CDR1 SGHDN, CDR2 FVKESK. The CDR3 has 18 residues. The CDR3 DNA follows: TGTGCCAGCAGCCTCGGGACTAGCGGGAGAACGGCCTACAATGAGCAGTTCTTC. It yields the protein CASSLGTSGRTAYNEQFF.

The rearrangement joins TRBV7-3 to TRBJ2-7, with 10 bases identical to TRBD2. Germline CDR1 is SGHTA and CDR2 is FQGTGA. V shed 4 bases, J shed 7 bases, and the junction held 4 bases outside the gene matches. CDR3 size: 13 residues. DNA for the CDR3: TGTGCCAGCAGCTACCTAGCGGGAGATGAGCAGTACTTC. Translating it yields CASSYLAGDEQYF.

This chain joins TRBV14 and TRBJ1-1; D is unresolved. The CDR3 runs 13 residues. Germline CDR1 reads SGHDN; CDR2 reads FVKESK. The V end was cut by 4 bases, the J end by 3 bases, with 9 bases between. CDR3 sequence reads: CASSLQEDTEAFF. CDR3 sequence (DNA): TGTGCCAGCAGCCTCCAAGAGGACACTGAAGCTTTCTTT.

Here the CDR3 reads CASSPDWAGNTIYF. The DNA of the CDR3 is TGTGCCAGCAGCCCAGACTGGGCTGGAAACACCATATATTTT. The V gene is TRBV6-9, the J gene TRBJ1-3; D is unclear. This CDR3 spans 14 amino acids. V was shortened by 6 bases and J by 2 bases, with 11 bases between the two germline ends. The germline V gene has CDR1 MNHGY and CDR2 SVAAGI.

The rearrangement links TRBV7-9 to TRBJ2-4; TRBD1 might be the D (6 bases). The length of the CDR3 is 16 residues. Trimming left V 4 bases short and J 1 base short, with 14 bases between. Germline V gives CDR1 SEHNR, CDR2 FQNEAQ (reference sequence). CDR3 bases: TGTGCCAGCAGCTCTGGGACACCCTTCGCCAAAAACATTCAGTACTTC. This translates into CASSSGTPFAKNIQYF.

The chain couples TRBV2 to TRBJ2-1; 11 bases fit TRBD2. V trimming: 6 bases; J trimming: 10 bases; junction bases outside the gene matches: 5. Germline CDR1 SNHLY, CDR2 FYNNEI. The CDR3 contains 13 residues. The CDR3 coding sequence is TGTGCCAGCAGGACTAGCGGGGTCGGAGAGCAGTTCTTC. This encodes CASRTSGVGEQFF.

The CDR3 nucleotides read TGTGCCTGGAGACAGAGGGACACTGAAGCTTTCTTT. This encodes CAWRQRDTEAFF. This rearrangement joins TRBV30 to TRBJ1-1; the D is unclear. V was cut by 3 bases and J by 3 bases, with 8 bases left in between. Germline assignment: CDR1 GTSNPN and CDR2 SVGIG (reference sequence). The CDR3 is made up of 12 amino acids. The entire variable domain, with the rest obtained from reference TRBV30 and TRBJ1-1, is as follows: SQTIHQWPATLVQPVGSPLSLECTVEGTSNPNLYWYRQAAGRGLQLLFYSVGIGQISSEVPQNLSASRPQDRQFILSSKKLLLSDSGFYLCAWRQRDTEAFFGQGTRLTVV.

This clone is a singleton in its sample. The V call is TRBV5-1, the J call TRBJ2-3; 9 nucleotides agree with TRBD1. The trim removed 7 bases at V and 3 bases at J, leaving 12 bases unmatched. The CDR3 is 16 residues long. Looked up from germline, CDR1 is SGHRS and CDR2 is YFSETQ. The CDR3 DNA reads TGCGCCAGCGCCAACACAGGGGGCGGTGTGACAGATACGCAGTATTTT. Protein sequence: CASANTGGGVTDTQYF.

There are a few counts of this clone. The V gene is TRBV5-4, the J gene TRBJ2-1, with D possibly being TRBD1 (5 bases). V was trimmed by 0 bases and J by 6 bases, leaving 16 bases between them. This CDR3 contains 16 residues. Germline V gene lookup returns CDR1 SGHNT and CDR2 YYREEE (reference sequence). The CDR3 DNA is TGTGCCAGCAGCTTGGAGGTAGCCAGTAGGGGCAATGAGCAGTTCTTC. It is translated as CASSLEVASRGNEQFF.

The V call is TRBV5-5, the J call TRBJ2-3; no clear D gene. In germline, CDR1 is SGHKS, CDR2 YYEKEE (reference sequence). Deletions cut 4 bases from V and 0 bases from J, with 12 bases between. The CDR3 is 15 amino acids. In DNA, the CDR3 is TGTGCCAGCAGCGTGGACGCGACTAGCACAGATACGCAGTATTTT. Translation: CASSVDATSTDTQYF. Using reference TRBV5-5 and TRBJ2-3 for the parts outside the CDR3, the full variable domain is DAGVTQSPTHLIKTRGQQVTLRCSPISGHKSVSWYQQVLGQGPQFIFQYYEKEERGRGNFPDRFSARQFPNYSSELNVNALLLGDSALYLCASSVDATSTDTQYFGPGTRLTVL.

The chain has TRBV28 and TRBJ2-7, with a tentative D call TRBD2 (6 bases). Germline CDR1 and CDR2: MDHEN and SYDVKM. This CDR3 contains 14 residues. V gave up 6 bases and J gave up 5 bases, with 17 bases separating them. CDR3: CASRRPGGSHEQYF. CDR3 nucleotides: TGTGCCAGCAGGAGACCCGGAGGGTCCCACGAGCAGTACTTC.

The V and J genes are TRBV11-1 and TRBJ2-3; tentatively, D is TRBD2 (8 bases). Trimming took off 5 bases at V and 2 bases at J, with 20 bases between the two ends. Germline CDR1 is SGHAT and CDR2 is FQDESV (reference sequence). The CDR3 has 17 amino acids. In DNA form, the CDR3 reads TGTGCCAGCAGCCCAAGGGGGCGGGAGGCCGTCACAGATACGCAGTATTTT. It is translated as CASSPRGREAVTDTQYF.

J is TRBJ2-7 and V is TRBV27; tentative D call: TRBD1 (6 bases). CDR1 is MNHEY and CDR2 is SMNVEV in the germline V gene (reference sequence). The CDR3 contains 16 residues. Deletions cut 5 bases from V and 3 bases from J, with 20 bases between. The CDR3 bases are TGTGCCAGCAGTCCATACAGGGTAGGGGCCCACTACGAGCAGTACTTC. Translation gives CASSPYRVGAHYEQYF.

This clone was counted a few times. Germline is not matched at one junction end, which may reflect a read error. This chain uses TRBV18 with TRBJ2-3; 8 nucleotides match TRBD1. CDR1 and CDR2 from the germline V gene are KGHSH and LQKENI. This CDR3 comprises 14 residues. DNA for the CDR3: TGTGCCAGCTCCCCACAGGGGGGCACAGATACGCAGTATTTT. Its protein product is CASSPQGGTDTQYF.